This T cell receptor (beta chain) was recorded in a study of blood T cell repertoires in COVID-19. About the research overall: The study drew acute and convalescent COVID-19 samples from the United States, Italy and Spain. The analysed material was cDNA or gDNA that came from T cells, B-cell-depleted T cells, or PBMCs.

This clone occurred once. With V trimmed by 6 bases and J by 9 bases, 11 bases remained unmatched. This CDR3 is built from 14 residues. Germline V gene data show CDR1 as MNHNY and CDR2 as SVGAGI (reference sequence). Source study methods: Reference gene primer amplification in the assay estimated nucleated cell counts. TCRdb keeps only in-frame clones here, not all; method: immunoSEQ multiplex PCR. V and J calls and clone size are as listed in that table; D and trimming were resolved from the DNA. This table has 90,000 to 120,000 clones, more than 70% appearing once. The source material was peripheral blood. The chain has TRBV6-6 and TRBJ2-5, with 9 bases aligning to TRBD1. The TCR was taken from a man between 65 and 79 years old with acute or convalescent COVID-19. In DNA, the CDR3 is TGTGCCAGCAGACAGGGACAGGGACTCCGGCCCCAGTACTTC. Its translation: CASRQGQGLRPQYF.